Below are 8 T cell receptor beta chains sequenced from a single sample in a study of blood T cell repertoires in COVID-19. This table comes from immunoSEQ multiplex PCR, and its TCRdb copy is limited to in-frame clones, with some not included. The profile shows 130,000 to 150,000 clones, 65% to 80% of them singletons. The source material was peripheral blood. The source is a woman aged 55-69 years with acute or convalescent COVID-19.

The chain is built from TRBV5-4 and TRBJ2-3, with TRBD2 identical over 7 bases. Germline values: CDR1 SGHNT, CDR2 YYREEE (reference sequence). The CDR3 runs 15 residues. The junction had 4 bases not matched to a gene; V was cut back by 2 bases and J by 1 base. The CDR3 coding sequence is TGTGCCAGCAGCTTAGCGGGGTGGCGCACAGATACGCAGTATTTT. It encodes CASSLAGWRTDTQYF.

This sequence joins TRBV12-5 and TRBJ1-2; 8 bases fit TRBD1. Germline CDR1 and CDR2: LGHNT and FRNRAP. There are 13 residues in the CDR3. After removal of 6 bases from V and 5 bases from J, the junction contained 5 bases not matched to a gene. The CDR3 reads CASGRQGKYGYTF. DNA of the CDR3: TGTGCTAGTGGCCGACAGGGGAAATATGGCTACACCTTC.

The V gene is TRBV7-9, the J gene TRBJ1-1; possibly TRBD1 for D (5 bases). Germline CDR1 is SEHNR and CDR2 is FQNEAQ (reference sequence). V dropped 5 bases and J dropped 0 bases, with 13 bases sitting between them. CDR3 size: 15 residues. The CDR3 spells CASSLGTLLNTEAFF. The CDR3 DNA is TGTGCCAGCAGCCTAGGGACTTTATTGAACACTGAAGCTTTCTTT.

The V call is TRBV28, the J call TRBJ2-7; 9 nucleotides agree with TRBD1. CDR3 length: 18 residues. The V gene's germline CDR1 is MDHEN and CDR2 SYDVKM. V was clipped by 2 bases and J by 3 bases; unmatched bases: 14. The CDR3 loop reads CASSLSLLTGTGYYEQYF. The DNA of the CDR3 is TGTGCCAGCAGTTTAAGTCTTCTGACCGGGACAGGGTACTACGAGCAGTACTTC.

V is TRBV10-3 and J is TRBJ2-7, with 9 bases aligning to TRBD1. The V gene end was trimmed by 6 bases and the J gene end by 3 bases; junction bases not matched to a gene: 9. Germline CDR1 ENHRY, CDR2 SYGVKD. The CDR3 has 15 residues. The chain's CDR3 is CAISPTGGDYYEQYF. As DNA, the CDR3 is TGTGCCATCAGCCCGACAGGGGGTGATTACTACGAGCAGTACTTC.

The rearrangement uses TRBV29-1 and TRBJ2-1, with 7 nucleotides matching TRBD2. After removal of 4 bases from V and 6 bases from J, the junction contained 12 bases not matched to a gene. CDR3 length: 15 residues. Per the germline V gene, CDR1 is SQVTM and CDR2 is ANQGSEA. CDR3 coding DNA: TGCAGCGTTGTGGAGGGGAGGGAGGGCCGCAATGAGCAGTTCTTC. Amino acid sequence: CSVVEGREGRNEQFF.

This clone was counted once. V and J are TRBV27 and TRBJ2-5, with D tentatively TRBD1 (5 bases). CDR1 MNHEY and CDR2 SMNVEV come from the germline V gene (reference sequence). The V gene lost 6 bases and the J gene lost 5 bases, with 16 bases spanning the gap. The CDR3 covers 14 residues. The CDR3 DNA follows: TGTGCCAGCAGCCTCCGCCAGGGTCGGGAGACCCAGTACTTC. Translated: CASSLRQGRETQYF.

A few counts support this clone. This chain connects TRBV6-5 to TRBJ1-5, with D tentatively TRBD1 (6 bases). Germline CDR1 reads MNHEY; CDR2 reads SVGAGI. This CDR3 region has 14 residues. V was cut by 6 bases and J by 0 bases, with 9 bases left in between. CDR3 DNA sequence: TGTGCCAGCAGACAGGGATATAGCAATCAGCCCCAGCATTTT. Translation: CASRQGYSNQPQHF.